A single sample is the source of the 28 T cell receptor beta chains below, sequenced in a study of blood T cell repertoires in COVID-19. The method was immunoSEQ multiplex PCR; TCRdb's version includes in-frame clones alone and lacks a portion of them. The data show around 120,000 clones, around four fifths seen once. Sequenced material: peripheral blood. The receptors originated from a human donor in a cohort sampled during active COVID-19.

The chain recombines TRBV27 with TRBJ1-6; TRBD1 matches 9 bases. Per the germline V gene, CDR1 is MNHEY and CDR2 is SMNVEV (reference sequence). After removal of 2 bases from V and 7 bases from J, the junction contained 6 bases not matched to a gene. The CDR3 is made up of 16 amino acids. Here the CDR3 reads CASSLKQGALNSPLHF. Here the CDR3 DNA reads TGTGCCAGCAGTTTAAAACAGGGGGCTCTCAATTCACCCCTCCACTTT.

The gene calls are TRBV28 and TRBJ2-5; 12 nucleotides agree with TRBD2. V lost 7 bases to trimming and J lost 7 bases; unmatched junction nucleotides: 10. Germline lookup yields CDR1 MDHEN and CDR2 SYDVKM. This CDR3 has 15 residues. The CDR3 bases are TGTGCCAGCACTTCACTAGCGGGGGGTGGCGGGACCCAGTACTTC. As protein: CASTSLAGGGGTQYF.

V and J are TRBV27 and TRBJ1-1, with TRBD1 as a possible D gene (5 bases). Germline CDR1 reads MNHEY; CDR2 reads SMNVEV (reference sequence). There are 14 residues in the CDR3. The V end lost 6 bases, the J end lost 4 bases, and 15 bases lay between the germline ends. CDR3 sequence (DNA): TGTGCCAGCAGATCAGGGATGGGGGGCACTGAAGCTTTCTTT. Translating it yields CASRSGMGGTEAFF.

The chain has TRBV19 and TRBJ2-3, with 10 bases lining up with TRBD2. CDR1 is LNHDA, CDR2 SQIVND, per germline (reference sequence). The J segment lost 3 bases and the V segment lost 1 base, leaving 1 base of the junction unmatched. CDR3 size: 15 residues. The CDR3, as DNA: TGTGCCAGTAGTATAGGTAGCGGGAGGACAGATACGCAGTATTTT. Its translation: CASSIGSGRTDTQYF.

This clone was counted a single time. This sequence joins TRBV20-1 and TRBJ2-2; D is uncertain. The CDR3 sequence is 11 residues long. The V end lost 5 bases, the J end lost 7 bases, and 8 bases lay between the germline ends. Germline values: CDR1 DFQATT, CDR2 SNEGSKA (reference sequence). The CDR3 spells CSAPRNGELFF. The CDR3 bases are TGCAGTGCTCCCCGTAACGGGGAGCTGTTTTTT.

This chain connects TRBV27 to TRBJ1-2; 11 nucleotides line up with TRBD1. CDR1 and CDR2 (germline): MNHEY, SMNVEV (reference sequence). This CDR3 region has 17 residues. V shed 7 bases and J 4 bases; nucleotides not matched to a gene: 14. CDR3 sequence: CASKSPRTGGRGYGYTF. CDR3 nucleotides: TGTGCCAGCAAGTCCCCGAGGACAGGGGGCAGGGGCTATGGCTACACCTTC.

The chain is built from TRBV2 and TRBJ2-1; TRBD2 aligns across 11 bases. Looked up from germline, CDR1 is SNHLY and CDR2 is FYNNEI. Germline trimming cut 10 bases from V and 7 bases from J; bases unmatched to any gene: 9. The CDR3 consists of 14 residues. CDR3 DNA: TGTGCCACCTTCCGACTAGCGGGGTTGAATGAGCAGTTCTTC. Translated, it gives CATFRLAGLNEQFF.

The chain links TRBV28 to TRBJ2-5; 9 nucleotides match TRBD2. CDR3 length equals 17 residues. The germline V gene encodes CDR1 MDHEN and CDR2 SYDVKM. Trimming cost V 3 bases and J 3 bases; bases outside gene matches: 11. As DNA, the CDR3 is TGTGCCAGCAGTTTCCCGCTAGCGGGAAACGGGGAAGAGACCCAGTACTTC. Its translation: CASSFPLAGNGEETQYF.

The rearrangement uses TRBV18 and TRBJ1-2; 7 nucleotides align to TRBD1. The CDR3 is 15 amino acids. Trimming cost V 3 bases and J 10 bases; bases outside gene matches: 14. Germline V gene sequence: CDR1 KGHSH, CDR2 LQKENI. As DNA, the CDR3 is TGTGCCAGCTCACCGGTCGGCGGGACAGAATTACCCTACACCTTC. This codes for CASSPVGGTELPYTF. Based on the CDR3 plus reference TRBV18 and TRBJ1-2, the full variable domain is NAGVMQNPRHLVRRRGQEARLRCSPMKGHSHVYWYRQLPEEGLKFMVYLQKENIIDESGMPKERFSAEFPKEGPSILRIQQVVRGDSAAYFCASSPVGGTELPYTFGSGTRLTVV.

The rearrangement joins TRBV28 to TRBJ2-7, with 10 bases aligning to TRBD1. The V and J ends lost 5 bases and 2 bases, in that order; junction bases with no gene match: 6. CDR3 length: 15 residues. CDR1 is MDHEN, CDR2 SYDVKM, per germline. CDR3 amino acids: CASSQAGTGAYEQYF. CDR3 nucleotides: TGTGCCAGCAGTCAAGCCGGGACAGGGGCCTACGAGCAGTACTTC. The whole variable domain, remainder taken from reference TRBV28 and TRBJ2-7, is DVKVTQSSRYLVKRTGEKVFLECVQDMDHENMFWYRQDPGLGLRLIYFSYDVKMKEKGDIPEGYSVSREKKERFSLILESASTNQTSMYLCASSQAGTGAYEQYFGPGTRLTVT.

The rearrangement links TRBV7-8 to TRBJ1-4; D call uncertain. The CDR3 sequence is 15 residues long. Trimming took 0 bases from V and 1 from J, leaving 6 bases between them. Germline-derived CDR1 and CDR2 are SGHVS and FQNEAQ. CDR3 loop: CASSLAARTNEKLFF. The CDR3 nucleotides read TGTGCCAGCAGCTTAGCGGCCAGAACTAATGAAAAACTGTTTTTT.

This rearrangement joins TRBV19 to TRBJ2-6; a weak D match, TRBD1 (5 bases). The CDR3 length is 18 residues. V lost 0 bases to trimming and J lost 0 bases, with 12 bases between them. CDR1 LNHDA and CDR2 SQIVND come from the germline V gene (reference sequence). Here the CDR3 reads CASSIDTGRSSGANVLTF. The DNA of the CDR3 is TGTGCCAGTAGTATAGACACAGGACGGAGCTCTGGGGCCAACGTCCTGACTTTC.

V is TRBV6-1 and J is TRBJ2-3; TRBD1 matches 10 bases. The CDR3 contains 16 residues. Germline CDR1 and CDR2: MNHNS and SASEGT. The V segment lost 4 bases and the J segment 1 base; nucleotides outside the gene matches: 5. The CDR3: CASSVSGTGGTDTQYF. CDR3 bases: TGTGCCAGCAGTGTCTCCGGGACAGGGGGCACAGATACGCAGTATTTT.

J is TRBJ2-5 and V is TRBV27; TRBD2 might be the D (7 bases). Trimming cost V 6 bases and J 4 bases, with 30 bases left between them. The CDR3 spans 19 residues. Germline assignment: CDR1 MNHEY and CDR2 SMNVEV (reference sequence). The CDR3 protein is CASRGVQGREGQYRETQYF. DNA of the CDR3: TGTGCCAGCAGAGGGGTCCAGGGCAGGGAGGGACAATACAGAGAGACCCAGTACTTC.

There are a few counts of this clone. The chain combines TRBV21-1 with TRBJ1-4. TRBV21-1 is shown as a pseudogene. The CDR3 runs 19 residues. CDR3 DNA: TGTGCCAGCACCCCATTCCCGAAGGACGGACTCAAGCCTAATGAAAAACTGTTTTTT. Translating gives CASTPFPKDGLKPNEKLFF.

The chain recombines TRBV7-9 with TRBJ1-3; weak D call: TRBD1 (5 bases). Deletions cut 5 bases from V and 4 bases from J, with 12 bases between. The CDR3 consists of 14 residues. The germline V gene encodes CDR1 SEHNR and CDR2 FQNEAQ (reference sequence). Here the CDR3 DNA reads TGTGCCAGCAGCCGAGACAGCTTCGGAAACACCATATATTTT. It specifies CASSRDSFGNTIYF.

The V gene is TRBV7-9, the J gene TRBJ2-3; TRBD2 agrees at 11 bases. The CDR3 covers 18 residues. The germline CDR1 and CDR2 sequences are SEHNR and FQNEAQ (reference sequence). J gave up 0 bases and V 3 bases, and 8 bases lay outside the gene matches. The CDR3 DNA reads TGTGCCAGCAGCTTTGGGACTAGCGGAAGGCCTAGCACAGATACGCAGTATTTT. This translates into CASSFGTSGRPSTDTQYF.

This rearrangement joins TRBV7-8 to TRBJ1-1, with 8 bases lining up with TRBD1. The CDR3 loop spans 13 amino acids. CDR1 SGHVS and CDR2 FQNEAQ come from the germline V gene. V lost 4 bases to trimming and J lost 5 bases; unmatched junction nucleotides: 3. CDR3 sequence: CASSSRTGTEAFF. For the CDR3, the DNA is TGTGCCAGCAGCTCTCGGACAGGGACTGAAGCTTTCTTT.

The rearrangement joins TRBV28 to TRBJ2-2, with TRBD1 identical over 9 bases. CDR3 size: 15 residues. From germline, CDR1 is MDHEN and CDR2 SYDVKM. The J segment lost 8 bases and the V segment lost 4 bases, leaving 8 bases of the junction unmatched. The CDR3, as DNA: TGTGCCAGCAGTTACAACAGGGGGCGTTCGGGGGAGCTGTTTTTT. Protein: CASSYNRGRSGELFF.

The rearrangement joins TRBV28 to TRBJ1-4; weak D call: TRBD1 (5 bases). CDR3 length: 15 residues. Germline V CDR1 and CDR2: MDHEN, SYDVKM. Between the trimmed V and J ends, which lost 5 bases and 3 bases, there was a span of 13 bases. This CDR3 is CASSPGGASNEKLFF. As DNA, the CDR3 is TGTGCCAGCAGTCCAGGCGGGGCCTCTAATGAAAAACTGTTTTTT.

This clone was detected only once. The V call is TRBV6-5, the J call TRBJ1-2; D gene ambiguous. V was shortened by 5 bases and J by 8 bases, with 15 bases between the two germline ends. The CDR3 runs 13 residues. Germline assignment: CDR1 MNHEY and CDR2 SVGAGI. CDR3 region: CASSPRQERGYTF. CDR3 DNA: TGTGCCAGCAGTCCCCGCCAGGAGCGGGGCTACACCTTC.

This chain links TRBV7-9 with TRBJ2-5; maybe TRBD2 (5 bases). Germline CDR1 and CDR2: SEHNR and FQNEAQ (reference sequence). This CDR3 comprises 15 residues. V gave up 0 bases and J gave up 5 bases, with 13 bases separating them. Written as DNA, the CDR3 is TGTGCCAGCAGCTTAGCGGGTTCTAGCCGGGAGACCCAGTACTTC. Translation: CASSLAGSSRETQYF.

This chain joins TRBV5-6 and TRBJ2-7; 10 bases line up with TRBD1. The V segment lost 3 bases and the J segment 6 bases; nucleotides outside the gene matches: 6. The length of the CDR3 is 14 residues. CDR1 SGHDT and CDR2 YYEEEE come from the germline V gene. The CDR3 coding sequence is TGTGCCAGCAGCTCCTACCGGGACAGGGGCGAGCAGTACTTC. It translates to CASSSYRDRGEQYF.

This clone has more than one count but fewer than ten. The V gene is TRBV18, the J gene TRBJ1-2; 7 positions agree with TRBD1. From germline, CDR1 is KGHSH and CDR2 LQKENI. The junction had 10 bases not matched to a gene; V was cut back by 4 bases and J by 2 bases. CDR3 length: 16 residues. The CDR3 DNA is TGTGCCAGCTCACTACAAGGACAGGCAGTGAACTATGGCTACACCTTC. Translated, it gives CASSLQGQAVNYGYTF.

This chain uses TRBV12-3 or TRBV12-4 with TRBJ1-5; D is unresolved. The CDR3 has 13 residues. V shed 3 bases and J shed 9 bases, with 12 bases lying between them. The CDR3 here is CASSLGMAWPQHF. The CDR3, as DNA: TGTGCCAGCAGTTTGGGCATGGCGTGGCCCCAGCATTTT.

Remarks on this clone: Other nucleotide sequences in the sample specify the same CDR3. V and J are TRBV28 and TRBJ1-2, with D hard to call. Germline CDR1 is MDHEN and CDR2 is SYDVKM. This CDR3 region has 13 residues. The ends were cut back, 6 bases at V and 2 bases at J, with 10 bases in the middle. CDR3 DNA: TGTGCCAGCAGGCGGACGGGGAACTATGGCTACACCTTC. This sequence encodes CASRRTGNYGYTF.

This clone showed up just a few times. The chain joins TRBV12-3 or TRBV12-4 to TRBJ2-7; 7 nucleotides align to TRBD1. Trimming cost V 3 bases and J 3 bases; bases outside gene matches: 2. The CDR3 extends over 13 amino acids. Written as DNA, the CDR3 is TGTGCCAGCAGTTTTGGGACAGACTACGAGCAGTACTTC. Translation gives CASSFGTDYEQYF.

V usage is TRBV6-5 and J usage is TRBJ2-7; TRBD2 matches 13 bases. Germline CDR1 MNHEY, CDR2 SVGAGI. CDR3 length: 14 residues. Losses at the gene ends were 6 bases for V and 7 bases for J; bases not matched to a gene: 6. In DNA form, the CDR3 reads TGTGCCAGCAGCACTAGCGGGAGGGCCAGGGAGCAGTACTTC. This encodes CASSTSGRAREQYF.